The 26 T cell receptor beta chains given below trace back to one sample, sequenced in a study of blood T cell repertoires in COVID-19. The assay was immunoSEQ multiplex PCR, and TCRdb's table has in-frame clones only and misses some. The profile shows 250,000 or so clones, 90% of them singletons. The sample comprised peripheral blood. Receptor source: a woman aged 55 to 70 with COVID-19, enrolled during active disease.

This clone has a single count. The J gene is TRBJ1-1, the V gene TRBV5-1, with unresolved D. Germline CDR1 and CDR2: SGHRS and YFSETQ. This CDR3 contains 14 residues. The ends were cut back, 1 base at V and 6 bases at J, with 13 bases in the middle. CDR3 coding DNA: TGCGCCAGCAGCTTGTTCCCTTCAGTGCCTGAAGCTTTCTTT. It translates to CASSLFPSVPEAFF.

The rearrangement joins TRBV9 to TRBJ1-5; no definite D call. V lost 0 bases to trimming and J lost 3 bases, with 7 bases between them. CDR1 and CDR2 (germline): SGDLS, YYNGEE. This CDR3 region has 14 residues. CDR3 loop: CASSVDAYNQPQHF. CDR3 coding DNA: TGTGCCAGCAGCGTAGACGCGTACAATCAGCCCCAGCATTTT. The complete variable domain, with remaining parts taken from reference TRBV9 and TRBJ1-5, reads DSGVTQTPKHLITATGQRVTLRCSPRSGDLSVYWYQQSLDQGLQFLIQYYNGEERAKGNILERFSAQQFPDLHSELNLSSLELGDSALYFCASSVDAYNQPQHFGDGTRLSIL.

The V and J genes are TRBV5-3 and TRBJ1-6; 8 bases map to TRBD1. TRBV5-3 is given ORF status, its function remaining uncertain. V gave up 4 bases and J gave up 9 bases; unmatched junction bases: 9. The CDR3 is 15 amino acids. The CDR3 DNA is TGTGCCAGAAGCCTGGACAGGGTGGGCAGTTCACCCCTCCACTTT. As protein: CARSLDRVGSSPLHF.

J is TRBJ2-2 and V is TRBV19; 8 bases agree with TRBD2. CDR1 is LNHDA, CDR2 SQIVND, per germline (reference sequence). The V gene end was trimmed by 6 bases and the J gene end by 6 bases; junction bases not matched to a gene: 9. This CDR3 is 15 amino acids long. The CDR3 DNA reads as TGTGCCAGTAGCAGCCCTGGACTAGCTGCCGGGGAGCTGTTTTTT. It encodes CASSSPGLAAGELFF.

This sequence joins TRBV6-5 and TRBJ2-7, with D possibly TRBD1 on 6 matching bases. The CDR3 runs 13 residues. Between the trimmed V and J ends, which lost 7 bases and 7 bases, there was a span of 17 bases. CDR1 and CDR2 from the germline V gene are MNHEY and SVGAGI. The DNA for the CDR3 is TGTGCCAGCACCTTATCCGGGACAACAGAGCAGTACTTC. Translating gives CASTLSGTTEQYF.

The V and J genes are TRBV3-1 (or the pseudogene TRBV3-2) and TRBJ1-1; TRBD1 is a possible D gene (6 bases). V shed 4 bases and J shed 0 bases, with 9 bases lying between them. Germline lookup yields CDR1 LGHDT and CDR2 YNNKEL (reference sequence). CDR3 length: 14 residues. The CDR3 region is CASSLGHVNTEAFF. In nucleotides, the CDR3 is TGTGCCAGCAGCCTGGGACACGTGAACACTGAAGCTTTCTTT.

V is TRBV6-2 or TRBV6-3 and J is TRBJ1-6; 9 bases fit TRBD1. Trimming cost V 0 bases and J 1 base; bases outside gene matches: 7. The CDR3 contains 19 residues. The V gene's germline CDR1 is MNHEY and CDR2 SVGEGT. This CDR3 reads CASSYSITGGSSYNSPLHF. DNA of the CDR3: TGTGCCAGCAGTTACTCGATAACAGGGGGCTCGTCCTATAATTCACCCCTCCACTTT.

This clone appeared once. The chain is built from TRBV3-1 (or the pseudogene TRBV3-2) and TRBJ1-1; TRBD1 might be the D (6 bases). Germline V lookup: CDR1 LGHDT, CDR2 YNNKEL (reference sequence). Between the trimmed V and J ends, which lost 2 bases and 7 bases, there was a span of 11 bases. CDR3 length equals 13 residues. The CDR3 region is CASSQLGGVEAFF. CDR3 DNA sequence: TGTGCCAGCAGCCAATTAGGGGGGGTTGAAGCTTTCTTT.

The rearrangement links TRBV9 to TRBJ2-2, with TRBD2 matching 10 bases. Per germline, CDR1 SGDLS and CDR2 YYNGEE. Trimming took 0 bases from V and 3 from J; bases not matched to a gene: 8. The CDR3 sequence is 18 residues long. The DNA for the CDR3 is TGTGCCAGCAGCGTAGCCAGCGGGGGGGCCGACGACACCGGGGAGCTGTTTTTT. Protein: CASSVASGGADDTGELFF.

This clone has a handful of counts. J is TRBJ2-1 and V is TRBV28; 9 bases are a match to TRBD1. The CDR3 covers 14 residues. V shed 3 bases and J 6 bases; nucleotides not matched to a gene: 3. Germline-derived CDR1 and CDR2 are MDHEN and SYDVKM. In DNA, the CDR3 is TGTGCCAGCAGTTTGGTGGACAGGGGCAATGAGCAGTTCTTC. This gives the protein CASSLVDRGNEQFF. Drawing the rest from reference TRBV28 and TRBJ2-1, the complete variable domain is DVKVTQSSRYLVKRTGEKVFLECVQDMDHENMFWYRQDPGLGLRLIYFSYDVKMKEKGDIPEGYSVSREKKERFSLILESASTNQTSMYLCASSLVDRGNEQFFGPGTRLTVL.

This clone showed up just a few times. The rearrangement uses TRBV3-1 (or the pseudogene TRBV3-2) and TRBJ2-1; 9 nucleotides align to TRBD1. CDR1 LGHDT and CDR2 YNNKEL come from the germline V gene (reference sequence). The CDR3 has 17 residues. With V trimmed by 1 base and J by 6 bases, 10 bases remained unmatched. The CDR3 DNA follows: TGTGCCAGCAGCCAAGGTCACCGGGACAGGGTCCGCAATGAGCAGTTCTTC. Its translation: CASSQGHRDRVRNEQFF.

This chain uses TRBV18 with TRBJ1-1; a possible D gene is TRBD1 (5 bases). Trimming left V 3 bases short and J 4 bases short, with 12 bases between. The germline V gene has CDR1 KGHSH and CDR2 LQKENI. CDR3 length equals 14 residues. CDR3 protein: CASSPRGGSTEAFF. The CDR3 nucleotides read TGTGCCAGCTCACCTCGCGGGGGGTCCACTGAAGCTTTCTTT.

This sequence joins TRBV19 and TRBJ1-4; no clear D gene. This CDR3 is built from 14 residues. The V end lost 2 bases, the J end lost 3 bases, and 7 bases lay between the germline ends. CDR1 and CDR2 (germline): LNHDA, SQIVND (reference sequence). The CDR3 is CASSIRGSNEKLFF. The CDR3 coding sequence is TGTGCCAGTAGTATAAGAGGTTCTAATGAAAAACTGTTTTTT.

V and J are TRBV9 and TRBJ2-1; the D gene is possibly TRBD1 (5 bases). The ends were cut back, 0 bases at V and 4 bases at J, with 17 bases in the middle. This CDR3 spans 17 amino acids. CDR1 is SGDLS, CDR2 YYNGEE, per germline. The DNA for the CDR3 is TGTGCCAGCAGCGTAGGAACAGGCGCCCGAGAGTACAATGAGCAGTTCTTC. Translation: CASSVGTGAREYNEQFF.

CDR3 sequence reads: CASSSPSGGQEQFF. The DNA for the CDR3 is TGTGCCAGCAGCTCTCCCTCCGGGGGTCAGGAGCAGTTCTTC. This chain joins TRBV5-6 and TRBJ2-1; D may be TRBD2 (6 bases). The CDR3 has 14 residues. Trimming pared 3 bases from V and 10 bases from J, leaving 17 bases between. The V gene's germline CDR1 is SGHDT and CDR2 YYEEEE.

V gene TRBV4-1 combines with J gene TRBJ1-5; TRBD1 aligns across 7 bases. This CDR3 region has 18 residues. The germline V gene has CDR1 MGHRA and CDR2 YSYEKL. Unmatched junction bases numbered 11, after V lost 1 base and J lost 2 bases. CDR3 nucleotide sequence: TGCGCCAGCAGCCAAGTAGGGGGCAGGGTATACGGCAATCAGCCCCAGCATTTT. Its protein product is CASSQVGGRVYGNQPQHF.

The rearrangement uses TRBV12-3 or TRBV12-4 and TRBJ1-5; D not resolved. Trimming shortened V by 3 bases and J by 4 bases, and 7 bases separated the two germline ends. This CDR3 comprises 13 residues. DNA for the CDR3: TGTGCCAGCAGTTTGAACGGTAATCAGCCCCAGCATTTT. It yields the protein CASSLNGNQPQHF.

The CDR3 protein is CASSFWFWDRGTDTQYF. The DNA of the CDR3 is TGTGCCAGCAGCTTTTGGTTTTGGGACAGGGGGACAGATACGCAGTATTTT. The chain carries TRBV7-9 and TRBJ2-3; TRBD1 matches at 11 bases. Germline V CDR1 and CDR2: SEHNR, FQNEAQ (reference sequence). J lost 3 bases, V lost 3 bases, and 8 bases had no gene match. This CDR3 comprises 17 residues.

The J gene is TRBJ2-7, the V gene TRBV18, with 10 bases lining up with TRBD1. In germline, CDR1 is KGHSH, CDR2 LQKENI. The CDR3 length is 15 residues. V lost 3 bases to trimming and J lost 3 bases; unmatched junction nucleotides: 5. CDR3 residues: CASSPWTGGVYEQYF. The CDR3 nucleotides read TGTGCCAGCTCACCTTGGACAGGGGGTGTCTACGAGCAGTACTTC.

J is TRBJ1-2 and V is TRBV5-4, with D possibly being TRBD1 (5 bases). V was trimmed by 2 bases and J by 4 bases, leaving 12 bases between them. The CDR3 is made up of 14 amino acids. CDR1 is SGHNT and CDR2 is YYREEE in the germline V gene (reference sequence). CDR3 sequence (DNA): TGTGCCAGCAGCTTCCGACAGAGCTCCTATGGCTACACCTTC. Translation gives CASSFRQSSYGYTF.

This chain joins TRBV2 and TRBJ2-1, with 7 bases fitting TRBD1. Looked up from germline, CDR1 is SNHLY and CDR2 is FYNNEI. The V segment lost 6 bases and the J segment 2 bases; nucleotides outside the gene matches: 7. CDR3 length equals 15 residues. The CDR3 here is CASRQLGQAYNEQFF. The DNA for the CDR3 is TGTGCCAGCAGGCAATTAGGACAGGCCTACAATGAGCAGTTCTTC. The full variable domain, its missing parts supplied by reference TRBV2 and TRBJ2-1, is EPEVTQTPSHQVTQMGQEVILRCVPISNHLYFYWYRQILGQKVEFLVSFYNNEISEKSEIFDDQFSVERPDGSNFTLKIRSTKLEDSAMYFCASRQLGQAYNEQFFGPGTRLTVL.

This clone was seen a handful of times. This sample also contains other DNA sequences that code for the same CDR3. The CDR3 bases are TGTGCCAGCAGCCCCTCCGGGACAGGGAGCTATGGCTACACCTTC. It translates to CASSPSGTGSYGYTF. This sequence joins TRBV7-2 and TRBJ1-2, with 9 positions matching TRBD1. The CDR3 totals 15 residues. CDR1 SGHTA and CDR2 FQGNSA come from the germline V gene. Trimming took 5 bases from V and 4 from J; bases not matched to a gene: 8. The complete variable domain, with remaining parts taken from reference TRBV7-2 and TRBJ1-2, reads GAGVSQSPSNKVTEKGKDVELRCDPISGHTALYWYRQSLGQGLEFLIYFQGNSAPDKSGLPSDRFSAERTGGSVSTLTIQRTQQEDSAVYLCASSPSGTGSYGYTFGSGTRLTVV.

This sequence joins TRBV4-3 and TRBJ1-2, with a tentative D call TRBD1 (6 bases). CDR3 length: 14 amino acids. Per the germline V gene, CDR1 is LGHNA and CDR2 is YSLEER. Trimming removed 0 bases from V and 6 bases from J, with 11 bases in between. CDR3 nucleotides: TGCGCCAGCAGCCAAGATCCAGGGGCAAATGGCTACACCTTC. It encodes CASSQDPGANGYTF.

CDR3 in DNA: TGTGCCAGCAGCTTAGACAGCTCTGGCTACACCTTC. It specifies CASSLDSSGYTF. V usage is TRBV7-2 and J usage is TRBJ1-2, with D uncertain. The ends were cut back, 1 base at V and 7 bases at J, with 7 bases in the middle. This CDR3 contains 12 residues. Germline loops: CDR1 SGHTA, CDR2 FQGNSA. The variable domain in full, completed from reference TRBV7-2 and TRBJ1-2, reads GAGVSQSPSNKVTEKGKDVELRCDPISGHTALYWYRQSLGQGLEFLIYFQGNSAPDKSGLPSDRFSAERTGGSVSTLTIQRTQQEDSAVYLCASSLDSSGYTFGSGTRLTVV.

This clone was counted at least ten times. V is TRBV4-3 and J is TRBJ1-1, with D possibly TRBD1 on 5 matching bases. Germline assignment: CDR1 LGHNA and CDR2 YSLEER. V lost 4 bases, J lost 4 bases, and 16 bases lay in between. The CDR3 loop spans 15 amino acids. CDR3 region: CASSLNPTVFTEAFF. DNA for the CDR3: TGCGCCAGCAGCCTGAACCCGACAGTGTTCACTGAAGCTTTCTTT.

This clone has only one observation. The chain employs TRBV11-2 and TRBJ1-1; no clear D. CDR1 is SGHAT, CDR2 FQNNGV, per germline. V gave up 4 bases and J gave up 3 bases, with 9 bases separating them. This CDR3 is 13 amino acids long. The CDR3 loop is CASSSAVYTEAFF. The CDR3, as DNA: TGTGCCAGCAGCTCCGCGGTTTACACTGAAGCTTTCTTT.